The 28 T cell receptor beta chains below come from one sample, sequenced in a study of cytotoxic CD8 clonotypes in ibrutinib-treated CLL. The assay was immunoSEQ multiplex PCR, and TCRdb's table has in-frame clones only and misses some. The table lists about 140,000 clones, 80% of them singletons. This specimen consisted of PBMCs, obtained after 36 months of ibrutinib treatment. These receptors originate from a human donor with chronic lymphocytic leukemia.

This sequence joins TRBV10-3 and TRBJ1-1, with D tentatively TRBD1 (5 bases). This CDR3 contains 14 residues. V was trimmed by 6 bases and J by 0 bases, leaving 11 bases between them. Germline loops: CDR1 ENHRY, CDR2 SYGVKD. CDR3 nucleotides: TGTGCCATCAGGGAGACAGTAGTGAACACTGAAGCTTTCTTT. Translating gives CAIRETVVNTEAFF.

The J gene is TRBJ1-1, the V gene TRBV20-1; D unclear. This CDR3 region has 11 residues. The germline CDR1 and CDR2 sequences are DFQATT and SNEGSKA (reference sequence). This CDR3 reads CNPTTNTEAFF. The CDR3 bases are TGCAACCCTACAACGAACACTGAAGCTTTCTTT.

The rearrangement joins TRBV5-4 to TRBJ2-2, with D perhaps matching TRBD2 (5 bases). The CDR3 length is 11 residues. Germline loops: CDR1 SGHNT, CDR2 YYREEE (reference sequence). The germline V and J ends were trimmed by 7 bases and 7 bases, with 8 bases remaining between them. The CDR3 nucleotides are TGTGCCAGCTTCGGGAACGGGGAGCTGTTTTTT. Residues: CASFGNGELFF.

The chain joins TRBV7-8 to TRBJ1-1; no firm D call. The length of the CDR3 is 14 residues. V dropped 0 bases and J dropped 5 bases, with 10 bases sitting between them. Germline CDR1 is SGHVS and CDR2 is FQNEAQ. CDR3 DNA: TGTGCCAGCAGCTTAGCGTCCTCGGGGACTGAAGCTTTCTTT. Its protein is CASSLASSGTEAFF.

The rearrangement uses TRBV15 and TRBJ1-2; no definite D call. The CDR3 is made up of 13 amino acids. V dropped 0 bases and J dropped 5 bases, with 7 bases sitting between them. The germline gives CDR1 LNHNV, CDR2 YYDKDF (reference sequence). Here the CDR3 reads CATSRDKVYGYTF. CDR3 sequence (DNA): TGTGCCACCAGCAGAGATAAAGTATATGGCTACACCTTC.

A few counts support this clone. This chain uses TRBV2 with TRBJ1-4; no reliable D call. From germline, CDR1 is SNHLY and CDR2 FYNNEI. CDR3 size: 12 residues. Trimming cost V 5 bases and J 7 bases, with 8 bases left between them. The CDR3 region has the DNA TGTGCCAGCAGTACGGTGGGTGAAAAACTGTTTTTT. Its protein is CASSTVGEKLFF.

V gene TRBV6-1 combines with J gene TRBJ2-2; D gene uncertain. Deletions cut 2 bases from V and 6 bases from J, with 7 bases between. This CDR3 is built from 13 residues. CDR1 and CDR2 from the germline V gene are MNHNS and SASEGT. The CDR3 reads CASSETQSGELFF. CDR3 sequence (DNA): TGTGCCAGCAGTGAAACCCAGTCCGGGGAGCTGTTTTTT.

The chain carries TRBV5-1 and TRBJ1-5; TRBD1 agrees at 7 bases. V dropped 4 bases and J dropped 3; count of bases not matched to a gene: 4. The germline gives CDR1 SGHRS, CDR2 YFSETQ. This CDR3 is 14 amino acids long. This CDR3 is CASSQGGINQPQHF. In DNA, the CDR3 is TGCGCCAGCAGCCAGGGGGGGATCAATCAGCCCCAGCATTTT.

This chain connects TRBV30 to TRBJ2-6; 8 nucleotides match TRBD1. The length of the CDR3 is 16 residues. Per germline, CDR1 GTSNPN and CDR2 SVGIG (reference sequence). Trimming at V came to 8 bases and at J to 2 bases, leaving 11 bases not matched to a gene. The CDR3 region is CAAHRGDLPGANVLTF. In DNA form, the CDR3 reads TGTGCCGCACACAGGGGGGATTTGCCTGGGGCCAACGTCCTGACTTTC.

The rearrangement links TRBV7-9 to TRBJ2-2; 8 positions agree with TRBD2. Trimming cost V 5 bases and J 4 bases; bases outside gene matches: 12. CDR3 length: 17 residues. Germline V gene lookup returns CDR1 SEHNR and CDR2 FQNEAQ (reference sequence). The DNA for the CDR3 is TGTGCCAGCAGCCGGTCGGGGGGGGATACCCTCACCGGGGAGCTGTTTTTT. This encodes CASSRSGGDTLTGELFF.

This chain uses TRBV7-2 with TRBJ1-1; the D is unclear. V was pared by 3 bases and J by 8 bases, with 16 bases between. CDR3 size: 14 residues. Per the germline V gene, CDR1 is SGHTA and CDR2 is FQGNSA. CDR3: CASSLAGPLWEAFF. For the CDR3, the DNA is TGTGCCAGCAGCTTGGCCGGACCGCTTTGGGAAGCTTTCTTT.

The chain uses TRBV5-4 and TRBJ1-1, with 7 bases matching TRBD1. CDR1 SGHNT and CDR2 YYREEE come from the germline V gene (reference sequence). This CDR3 spans 16 amino acids. Losses at the gene ends were 1 base for V and 0 bases for J; bases not matched to a gene: 6. This CDR3 is CASSLKGARLNTEAFF. In DNA form, the CDR3 reads TGTGCCAGCAGCTTGAAGGGGGCCCGTCTGAACACTGAAGCTTTCTTT.

The chain uses TRBV19 and TRBJ2-3; possibly TRBD1 for D (5 bases). Germline loops: CDR1 LNHDA, CDR2 SQIVND (reference sequence). V gave up 8 bases and J gave up 3 bases, with 12 bases separating them. The CDR3 runs to 13 residues. The CDR3 DNA sequence: TGTGCCAGTGGCGAAGGGGCTACAGATACGCAGTATTTT. It encodes CASGEGATDTQYF.

As regards this clone: Compared with germline, one end of the junction differs, possibly owing to a read error. The chain links TRBV7-9 to TRBJ2-7, with 7 bases aligning to TRBD2. The length of the CDR3 is 17 residues. The germline V gene has CDR1 SEHNR and CDR2 FQNEAQ (reference sequence). The CDR3 DNA sequence: TGTGCCAGCAGCTCGATTATCCGGGACTATACCTCCCACGAGCAGTACTTC. Protein: CASSSIIRDYTSHEQYF. Drawing the rest from reference TRBV7-9 and TRBJ2-7, the complete variable domain is DTGVSQNPRHKITKRGQNVTFRCDPISEHNRLYWYRQTLGQGPEFLTYFQNEAQLEKSRLLSDRFSAERPKGSFSTLEIQRTEQGDSAMYLCASSSIIRDYTSHEQYFGPGTRLTVT.

The V and J genes are TRBV10-1 and TRBJ2-7; no reliable D call. V was pared by 5 bases and J by 0 bases, with 11 bases between. CDR1 and CDR2 from the germline V gene are WNHNN and SYGVQD (reference sequence). The CDR3 covers 14 residues. The CDR3 DNA reads TGCGCCAGCAGTCCCGCTCACGGCTCCTACGAGCAGTACTTC. The encoded protein is CASSPAHGSYEQYF.

The chain joins TRBV5-3 to TRBJ1-2; 8 bases map to TRBD1. TRBV5-3 is identified as an open reading frame with a role that is uncertain. V shed 3 bases and J 7 bases; nucleotides not matched to a gene: 8. This CDR3 is built from 14 residues. CDR3: CARSSEDRARGYTF. CDR3 DNA: TGTGCCAGAAGCTCAGAGGACAGGGCCCGTGGCTACACCTTC.

The chain joins TRBV25-1 to TRBJ2-2, with 8 bases fitting TRBD2. The ends lost 0 bases at V and 5 bases at J; junction bases unmatched: 8. The CDR3 covers 17 residues. Per the germline V gene, CDR1 is MGHDK and CDR2 is SYGVNS. CDR3 protein: CASSEYPGGARTGELFF. The CDR3 DNA is TGTGCCAGCAGTGAATATCCCGGGGGGGCTCGTACCGGGGAGCTGTTTTTT.

J is TRBJ2-7 and V is TRBV28, with 7 bases fitting TRBD2. The CDR3 is made up of 12 amino acids. Germline V lookup: CDR1 MDHEN, CDR2 SYDVKM. After removal of 8 bases from V and 4 bases from J, the junction contained 5 bases not matched to a gene. The CDR3 region is CASSWEGYEQYF. For the CDR3, the DNA is TGTGCCAGCTCCTGGGAGGGTTACGAGCAGTACTTC.

J is TRBJ1-6 and V is TRBV5-1, with a possible D match to TRBD1 (5 bases). The V end lost 4 bases, the J end lost 9 bases, and 11 bases lay between the germline ends. The CDR3 runs 13 residues. Looked up from germline, CDR1 is SGHRS and CDR2 is YFSETQ. The CDR3 loop is CASSPDMGSPLHF. The CDR3 DNA reads TGCGCCAGCAGCCCGGACATGGGTTCACCCCTCCACTTT.

The V and J genes are TRBV19 and TRBJ1-2, with D tentatively TRBD1 (5 bases). Per germline, CDR1 LNHDA and CDR2 SQIVND (reference sequence). The ends were cut back, 4 bases at V and 8 bases at J, with 17 bases in the middle. The CDR3 has 14 residues. The CDR3 DNA reads as TGTGCCAGTAGTACCTGGACATCGGGCGTCGGCTACACCTTC. Protein product: CASSTWTSGVGYTF.

In DNA, the CDR3 is TGTGCCAGCAGCTTGGCTGGGACCAACACTGAAGCTTTCTTT. Its protein product is CASSLAGTNTEAFF. V and J are TRBV5-4 and TRBJ1-1, with D perhaps TRBD1 (5 bases). There are 14 residues in the CDR3. Trimming took off 0 bases at V and 2 bases at J, with 8 bases between the two ends. Germline assignment: CDR1 SGHNT and CDR2 YYREEE (reference sequence).

There are a few counts of this clone. V is TRBV13 and J is TRBJ2-1; 14 bases are shared with TRBD2. V lost 5 bases to trimming and J lost 8 bases; unmatched junction nucleotides: 8. The CDR3 consists of 16 residues. The germline V gene has CDR1 PRHDT and CDR2 FYEKMQ (reference sequence). The CDR3 spells CASSAQTSGGAHEQFF. For the CDR3, the DNA is TGTGCCAGCAGCGCCCAGACTAGCGGGGGGGCCCATGAGCAGTTCTTC.

The genes are TRBV5-4 and TRBJ2-5, with 11 bases matching TRBD1. The CDR3 runs to 16 residues. J lost 1 base, V lost 4 bases, and 6 bases had no gene match. Germline V gene data show CDR1 as SGHNT and CDR2 as YYREEE (reference sequence). CDR3 sequence (DNA): TGTGCCAGCAGCAAGGGGACAGGGGGGCTCCAAGAGACCCAGTACTTC. Translating it yields CASSKGTGGLQETQYF.

This chain joins TRBV6-5 and TRBJ2-1, with D possibly being TRBD1 (5 bases). This CDR3 contains 13 residues. Trimming removed 4 bases from V and 3 bases from J, with 7 bases in between. Germline-derived CDR1 and CDR2 are MNHEY and SVGAGI. CDR3 sequence reads: CASSFDSYNEQFF. CDR3 nucleotides: TGTGCCAGCAGTTTTGACAGCTACAATGAGCAGTTCTTC.

This clone showed up just a few times. The chain is built from TRBV7-6 and TRBJ2-1; D ambiguous. V was trimmed by 7 bases and J by 2 bases, leaving 12 bases between them. CDR1 and CDR2 (germline): SGHVS, FNYEAQ. The CDR3 runs 14 residues. The CDR3 is CASTSSEAYNEQFF. The CDR3 nucleotides read TGTGCCAGCACGTCGAGCGAGGCCTACAATGAGCAGTTCTTC.

The V call is TRBV5-1, the J call TRBJ2-7; D is possibly TRBD2 (6 bases). There are 12 residues in the CDR3. Germline V gene sequence: CDR1 SGHRS, CDR2 YFSETQ. Trimming stripped 1 base from V and 5 bases from J, with 7 bases between. CDR3 sequence: CASSLWGDEQYF. CDR3 in DNA: TGCGCCAGCAGCTTGTGGGGGGACGAGCAGTACTTC.

The chain is built from TRBV7-2 and TRBJ2-3; TRBD2 aligns across 10 bases. The CDR3 sequence is 17 residues long. V lost 4 bases to trimming and J lost 4 bases; unmatched junction nucleotides: 11. Germline CDR1 and CDR2: SGHTA and FQGNSA. The CDR3: CASSSRGLAGVPDTQYF. In nucleotides, the CDR3 is TGTGCCAGCAGCTCAAGGGGCCTAGCGGGAGTTCCAGATACGCAGTATTTT.

This clone was detected only once. V and J are TRBV11-3 and TRBJ2-1, with TRBD2 matching over 10 bases. CDR3 length equals 15 residues. V gave up 4 bases and J gave up 2 bases; unmatched junction bases: 2. Germline CDR1 is SGHNT and CDR2 is YENEEA. The CDR3 region is CASSYSGGTYNEQFF. In DNA form, the CDR3 reads TGTGCCAGCAGCTATAGCGGGGGGACCTACAATGAGCAGTTCTTC.